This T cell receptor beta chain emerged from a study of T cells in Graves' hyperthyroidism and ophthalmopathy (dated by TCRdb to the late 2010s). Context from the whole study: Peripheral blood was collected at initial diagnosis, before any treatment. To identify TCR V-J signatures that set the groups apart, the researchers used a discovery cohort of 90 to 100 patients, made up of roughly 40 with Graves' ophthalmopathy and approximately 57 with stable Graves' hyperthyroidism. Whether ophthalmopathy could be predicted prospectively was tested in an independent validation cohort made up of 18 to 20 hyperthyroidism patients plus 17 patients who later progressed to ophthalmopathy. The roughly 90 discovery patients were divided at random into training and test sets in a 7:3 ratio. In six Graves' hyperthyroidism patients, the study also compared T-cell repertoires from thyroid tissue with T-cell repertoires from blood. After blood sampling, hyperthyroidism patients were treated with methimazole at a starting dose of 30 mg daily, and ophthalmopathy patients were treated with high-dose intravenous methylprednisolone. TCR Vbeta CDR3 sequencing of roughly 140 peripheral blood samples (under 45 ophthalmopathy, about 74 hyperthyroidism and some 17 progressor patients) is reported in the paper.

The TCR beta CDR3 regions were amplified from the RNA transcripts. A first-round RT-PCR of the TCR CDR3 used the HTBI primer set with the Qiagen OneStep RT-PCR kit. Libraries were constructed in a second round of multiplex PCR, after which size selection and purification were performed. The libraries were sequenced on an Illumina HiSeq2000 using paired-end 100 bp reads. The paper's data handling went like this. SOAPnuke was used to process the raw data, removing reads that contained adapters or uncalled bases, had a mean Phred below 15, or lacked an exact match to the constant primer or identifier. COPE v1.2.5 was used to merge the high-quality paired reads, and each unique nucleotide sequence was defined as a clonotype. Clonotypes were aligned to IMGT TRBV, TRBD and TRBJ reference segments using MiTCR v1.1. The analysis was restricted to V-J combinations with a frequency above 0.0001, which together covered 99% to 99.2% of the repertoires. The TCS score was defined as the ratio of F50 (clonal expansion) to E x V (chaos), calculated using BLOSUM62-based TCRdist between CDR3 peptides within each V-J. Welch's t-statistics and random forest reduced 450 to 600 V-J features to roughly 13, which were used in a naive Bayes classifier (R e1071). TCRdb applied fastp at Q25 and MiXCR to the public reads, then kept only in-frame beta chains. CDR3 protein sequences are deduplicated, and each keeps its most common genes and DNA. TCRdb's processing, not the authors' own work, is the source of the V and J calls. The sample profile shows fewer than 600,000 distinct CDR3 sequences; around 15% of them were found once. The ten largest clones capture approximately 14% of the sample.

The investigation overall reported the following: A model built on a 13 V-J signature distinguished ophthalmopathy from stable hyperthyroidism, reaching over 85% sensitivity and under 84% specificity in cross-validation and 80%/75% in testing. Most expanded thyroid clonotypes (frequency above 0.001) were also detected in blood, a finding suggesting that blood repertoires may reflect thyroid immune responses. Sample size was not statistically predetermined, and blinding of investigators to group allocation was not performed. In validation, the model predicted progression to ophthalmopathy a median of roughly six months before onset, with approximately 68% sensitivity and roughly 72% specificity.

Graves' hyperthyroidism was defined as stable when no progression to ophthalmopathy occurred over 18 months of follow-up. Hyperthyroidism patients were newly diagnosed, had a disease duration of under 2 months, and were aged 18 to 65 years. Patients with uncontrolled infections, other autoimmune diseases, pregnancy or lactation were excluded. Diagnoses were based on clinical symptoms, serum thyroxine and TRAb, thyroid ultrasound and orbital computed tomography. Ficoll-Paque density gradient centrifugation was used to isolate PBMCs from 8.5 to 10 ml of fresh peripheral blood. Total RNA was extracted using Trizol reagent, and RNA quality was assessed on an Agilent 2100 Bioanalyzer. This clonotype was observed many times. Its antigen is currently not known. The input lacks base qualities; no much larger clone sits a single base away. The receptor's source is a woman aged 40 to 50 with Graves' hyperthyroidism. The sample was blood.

The CDR3 loop reads CASSSEGGGEKLFF. In nucleotide form, the sequence is TGTGCCAGCAGCTCCGAGGGCGGCGGTGAAAAACTGTTTTTT. The chain employs TRBV7-9 and TRBJ1-4, with the D gene call left open. The junction shows trimming of 4 bases on V and 7 bases on J, plus 13 bases between the germline ends. From the cysteine through the phenylalanine, the CDR3 covers 14 amino acids. CDR3 DNA is the only sequence kept; it has 42 bases, read in frame from the first base. CDR1 SEHNR and CDR2 FQNEAQ are derived from the germline V gene (reference sequence).